One and the same sample provided the 20 T cell receptor beta chains below, sequenced in a study of blood T cell repertoires in COVID-19 (dated by TCRdb to 2020 to 2021). The library was generated by the immunoSEQ multiplex PCR assay. Not all clones reach the TCRdb copy of this immuneACCESS table, which keeps in-frame sequences only. Checked studies attribute under half of the gap to unresolved V genes and leave the rest unexplained. The sample includes around 230,000 clones, with 83% observed a single time. The ten largest account for roughly 2.5% of the sample. The sample consisted of peripheral blood. These receptors were collected from a woman aged 40 to 50 with active or convalescent COVID-19.

The V gene is TRBV19, the J gene TRBJ1-5; D is ambiguous. Germline CDR1 LNHDA, CDR2 SQIVND (reference sequence). The CDR3 is 15 residues long. The V end was cut by 1 base, the J end by 3 bases, with 10 bases between. The CDR3: CASSIVIVPNQPQHF. In nucleotides, the CDR3 is TGTGCCAGTAGTATAGTTATCGTTCCCAATCAGCCCCAGCATTTT.

In its sample, this clone was seen once. The rearrangement joins TRBV30 to TRBJ1-4, with TRBD1 matching over 9 bases. Germline CDR1 is GTSNPN and CDR2 is SVGIG (reference sequence). CDR3 size: 14 residues. Trimming took 3 bases from V and 3 from J; bases not matched to a gene: 2. CDR3: CAWRQGASNEKLFF. For the CDR3, the DNA is TGTGCCTGGAGACAGGGGGCATCTAATGAAAAACTGTTTTTT.

V gene TRBV27 combines with J gene TRBJ2-7; D ambiguous. CDR1 MNHEY and CDR2 SMNVEV come from the germline V gene (reference sequence). The CDR3 sequence is 15 residues long. Between the trimmed V and J ends, which lost 0 bases and 0 bases, there was a span of 9 bases. The CDR3 loop reads CASSLSGHSSYEQYF. CDR3 bases: TGTGCCAGCAGTTTATCGGGTCACAGCTCCTACGAGCAGTACTTC.

The chain is built from TRBV5-1 and TRBJ2-1; TRBD2 matches at 10 bases. The junction had 11 bases not matched to a gene; V was cut back by 5 bases and J by 0 bases. CDR1 SGHRS and CDR2 YFSETQ come from the germline V gene. This CDR3 spans 18 amino acids. CDR3 sequence reads: CASSPSGGSSSSYNEQFF. CDR3 sequence (DNA): TGCGCCAGCAGTCCTAGCGGGGGTTCCTCTAGCTCCTACAATGAGCAGTTCTTC.

V gene TRBV5-4 combines with J gene TRBJ2-1, with D perhaps matching TRBD1 (5 bases). With 1 base removed from V and 8 bases from J, the gap between germline ends came to 10 bases. The CDR3 is 13 residues long. Germline lookup yields CDR1 SGHNT and CDR2 YYREEE (reference sequence). In DNA, the CDR3 is TGTGCCAGCAGCTTGCAGGGTAGGGATGAGCAGTTCTTC. It encodes CASSLQGRDEQFF.

Turning to this clone: At one of its ends the junction is not consistent with the germline gene, which may arise from a read error. The chain uses TRBV7-7 and TRBJ2-2; 9 positions agree with TRBD1. Germline-derived CDR1 and CDR2 are SSHAT and FNYEAQ (reference sequence). The CDR3 spans 15 residues. The CDR3 region has the DNA TGTGCTAGCAGCCTTGGACAGGGGACCACCGGGGAGCTGTTTTTT. It yields the protein CASSLGQGTTGELFF. The full variable domain, its missing parts supplied by reference TRBV7-7 and TRBJ2-2, is GAGVSQSPRYKVTKRGQDVTLRCDPISSHATLYWYQQALGQGPEFLTYFNYEAQPDKSGLPSDRFSAERPEGSISTLTIQRTEQRDSAMYRCASSLGQGTTGELFFGEGSRLTVL.

V is TRBV28 and J is TRBJ1-5; 9 bases agree with TRBD1. The CDR3 spans 15 residues. The trim removed 3 bases at V and 6 bases at J, leaving 6 bases unmatched. The germline gives CDR1 MDHEN, CDR2 SYDVKM. CDR3 protein: CASSFPGQGRQPQHF. The CDR3 bases are TGTGCCAGCAGTTTCCCGGGACAGGGTCGTCAGCCCCAGCATTTT.

This clone was observed a handful of times. This chain uses TRBV20-1 with TRBJ1-1; unclear D gene. The CDR3 sequence is 12 residues long. Trimming took off 3 bases at V and 2 bases at J, with 7 bases between the two ends. Germline V gene sequence: CDR1 DFQATT, CDR2 SNEGSKA (reference sequence). The CDR3 DNA sequence: TGCAGTGCTAGTCGAGGAAACACTGAAGCTTTCTTT. Protein sequence: CSASRGNTEAFF.

The chain carries TRBV29-1 and TRBJ2-5; D not resolved. Trimming took off 7 bases at V and 5 bases at J, with 11 bases between the two ends. The CDR3 runs 11 residues. Germline V CDR1 and CDR2: SQVTM, ANQGSEA. In DNA, the CDR3 is TGCAGCGCGAAACCGGTGGAGACCCAGTACTTC. Encoded protein: CSAKPVETQYF.

The chain is built from TRBV15 and TRBJ2-7, with 7 positions matching TRBD2. The CDR3 consists of 15 residues. V was pared by 1 base and J by 2 bases, with 5 bases of the junction left unmatched. Germline V gene data show CDR1 as LNHNV and CDR2 as YYDKDF (reference sequence). CDR3 protein: CATSRVRGGAYEQYF. The CDR3 DNA reads as TGTGCCACCAGCAGAGTGCGCGGGGGTGCCTACGAGCAGTACTTC.

This clone was seen just once. This CDR3 is CATSRGTRTGRDQPQHF. CDR3 coding DNA: TGTGCCACCAGCAGAGGTACGAGGACAGGGAGGGATCAGCCCCAGCATTTT. The J gene is TRBJ1-5, the V gene TRBV15; 8 bases agree with TRBD1. V shed 1 base and J 5 bases; nucleotides not matched to a gene: 10. The CDR3 spans 17 residues. Germline CDR1 and CDR2: LNHNV and YYDKDF (reference sequence).

There are a few counts of this clone. This rearrangement joins TRBV9 to TRBJ2-2; weak D call: TRBD1 (7 bases). The V end was cut by 3 bases, the J end by 5 bases, with 11 bases between. Germline assignment: CDR1 SGDLS and CDR2 YYNGEE. CDR3 length equals 14 residues. The CDR3 region is CASSEQGRTGELFF. CDR3 DNA: TGTGCCAGCAGCGAACAGGGGAGGACCGGGGAGCTGTTTTTT.

This clone was picked up a small number of times. The rearrangement joins TRBV7-2 to TRBJ1-1, with D possibly being TRBD1 (5 bases). Germline assignment: CDR1 SGHTA and CDR2 FQGNSA. V was shortened by 1 base and J by 7 bases, with 10 bases between the two germline ends. The CDR3 loop spans 13 amino acids. The CDR3 is CASSLGPQDEAFF. The CDR3 nucleotides are TGTGCCAGCAGCTTAGGTCCACAGGATGAAGCTTTCTTT.

This chain uses TRBV28 with TRBJ1-3; a possible D gene is TRBD1 (5 bases). Trimming took off 2 bases at V and 14 bases at J, with 19 bases between the two ends. There are 14 residues in the CDR3. Germline loops: CDR1 MDHEN, CDR2 SYDVKM. The CDR3 DNA is TGTGCCAGCAGTTTAATAACCGCCGGGGGAACATTATATTTT. This gives the protein CASSLITAGGTLYF. The whole variable domain, filled in from reference TRBV28 and TRBJ1-3, reads DVKVTQSSRYLVKRTGEKVFLECVQDMDHENMFWYRQDPGLGLRLIYFSYDVKMKEKGDIPEGYSVSREKKERFSLILESASTNQTSMYLCASSLITAGGTLYFGEGSWLTVV.

The chain employs TRBV5-1 and TRBJ2-5, with 8 bases lining up with TRBD1. J was trimmed by 2 bases and V by 4 bases; bases with no gene match: 4. The CDR3 is made up of 14 amino acids. The germline V gene has CDR1 SGHRS and CDR2 YFSETQ. The CDR3: CASSLRTGQETQYF. The DNA of the CDR3 is TGCGCCAGCAGCCTCCGGACAGGGCAAGAGACCCAGTACTTC. Full variable domain (missing parts from reference TRBV5-1 and TRBJ2-5): KAGVTQTPRYLIKTRGQQVTLSCSPISGHRSVSWYQQTPGQGLQFLFEYFSETQRNKGNFPGRFSGRQFSNSRSEMNVSTLELGDSALYLCASSLRTGQETQYFGPGTRLLVL.

This rearrangement joins TRBV6-2 or TRBV6-3 to TRBJ2-7; TRBD1 matches at 9 bases. The trim removed 5 bases at V and 2 bases at J, leaving 4 bases unmatched. CDR1 and CDR2 from the germline V gene are MNHEY and SVGEGT. This CDR3 is built from 14 residues. CDR3 region: CASSEDRGAYEQYF. The CDR3 region has the DNA TGTGCCAGCAGTGAGGACAGGGGAGCCTACGAGCAGTACTTC.

The rearrangement uses TRBV4-1 and TRBJ2-1, with TRBD2 identical over 16 bases. Germline CDR1 reads MGHRA; CDR2 reads YSYEKL. The CDR3 spans 20 residues. V was clipped by 2 bases and J by 0 bases; unmatched bases: 7. CDR3 in DNA: TGCGCCAGCAGCCAAACCCCGGGACTAGCGGGAGGGAGCTCCTACAATGAGCAGTTCTTC. It specifies CASSQTPGLAGGSSYNEQFF.

The chain joins TRBV6-6 to TRBJ1-5; 9 bases align to TRBD1. Germline lookup yields CDR1 MNHNY and CDR2 SVGAGI (reference sequence). Unmatched junction bases numbered 6, after V lost 6 bases and J lost 3 bases. The length of the CDR3 is 15 residues. As DNA, the CDR3 is TGTGCCAGCAGCTCCGGGACAGGGAACAATCAGCCCCAGCATTTT. Its translation: CASSSGTGNNQPQHF.

The chain carries TRBV5-1 and TRBJ2-4; D not resolved. Germline values: CDR1 SGHRS, CDR2 YFSETQ. The V end lost 0 bases, the J end lost 0 bases, and 16 bases lay between the germline ends. The CDR3 totals 18 residues. The CDR3 protein is CASSLGGTSSLAKNIQYF. CDR3 sequence (DNA): TGCGCCAGCAGCTTGGGCGGAACTTCCAGTCTAGCCAAAAACATTCAGTACTTC.

The V gene is TRBV11-3, the J gene TRBJ2-3, with D unclear. Germline V CDR1 and CDR2: SGHNT, YENEEA. This CDR3 is built from 14 residues. Trimming stripped 5 bases from V and 0 bases from J, with 9 bases between. CDR3 in DNA: TGTGCCAGCAGCGCCCGACTGAGCACAGATACGCAGTATTTT. Encoded protein: CASSARLSTDTQYF.